What follows describes a single T cell receptor beta chain. As yet, its antigen is unknown. The entry originates in a study of T cell responses to AZD1222 COVID-19 vaccine. Measured with immunoSEQ multiplex PCR; TCRdb has only the in-frame clones, and not every one. This table has 160,000 or so clones, 94% appearing once. Unmatched junction bases numbered 9, after V lost 3 bases and J lost 0 bases. The CDR3 contains 17 residues. CDR1 is DFQATT and CDR2 is SNEGSKA in the germline V gene (reference sequence). Study-level points and caveats: The CD4 TCRs associated with vaccination extended across spike and predominated at 160-218 and 743-854. Donors were mostly white British, more females; clonal diversity possibly underestimated. Close to half of spike-specific TCRs reportedly recognize unmutated variant regions. Researchers took repertoire samples only after the peak T cell response had come.

This sequence originates from an adult who received the AZD1222 COVID-19 vaccine. The chain recombines TRBV20-1 with TRBJ1-5; the match to TRBD1 covers 9 bases. The sequencing used peripheral blood, collected 28 days after the second AZD1222 dose. CDR3 nucleotide sequence: TGCAGTGCTAGTAAAACAGGGGGCCATTATAGCAATCAGCCCCAGCATTTT. Translated: CSASKTGGHYSNQPQHF.